Shown below are 10 T cell receptor beta chains from a single sample sequenced in a study of yellow fever vaccine responses in identical twins. TCRdb processed the RT-PCR reads anew with MiXCR; each CDR3 protein has one entry. The sample lists approximately 2,500 distinct CDR3 sequences, 70% to 85% occurring once. The specimen was T cells from blood (PBMCs), unsorted or a sorted subset (not recorded which), collected before or after yellow fever vaccination (not recorded which). The receptors here all came from a woman younger than 30 who received the yellow fever vaccine.

J is TRBJ1-3 and V is TRBV5-6, with TRBD1 matching 7 bases. Germline loops: CDR1 SGHDT, CDR2 YYEEEE. Losses at the gene ends were 3 bases for V and 6 bases for J; bases not matched to a gene: 3. The CDR3 has 13 amino acids. The CDR3 DNA reads as TGTGCCAGCAGCTCAACAGGGGAAAACACCATATATTTT. Its protein is CASSSTGENTIYF.

The chain uses TRBV29-1 and TRBJ2-1, with TRBD2 identical over 15 bases. Germline V gene data show CDR1 as SQVTM and CDR2 as ANQGSEA. The CDR3 covers 15 residues. With V trimmed by 6 bases and J by 10 bases, 10 bases remained unmatched. The CDR3 sequence: CSVFRTSGGGDEQFF. The CDR3 coding sequence is TGCAGCGTGTTTCGGACTAGCGGGGGGGGTGACGAGCAGTTCTTC.

The V call is TRBV6-4, the J call TRBJ2-1; D may match TRBD1 or TRBD2 (5 bases each). The length of the CDR3 is 15 residues. Per germline, CDR1 MRHNA and CDR2 SNTAGT. V lost 2 bases, J lost 4 bases, and 12 bases lay in between. The CDR3 region has the DNA TGTGCCAGCAGTGACGGGGAGTCAGGGTACAATGAGCAGTTCTTC. This codes for CASSDGESGYNEQFF.

The chain couples TRBV4-1 to TRBJ2-1; 8 bases are a match to TRBD1. Germline V gene lookup returns CDR1 MGHRA and CDR2 YSYEKL. V was pared by 6 bases and J by 8 bases, with 9 bases of the junction left unmatched. The CDR3 is made up of 14 amino acids. The CDR3 protein is CASRLTGAMDEQFF. CDR3 DNA: TGCGCCAGCAGATTGACAGGGGCCATGGATGAGCAGTTCTTC.

The gene calls are TRBV5-6 and TRBJ2-3, with 13 positions matching TRBD2. This CDR3 spans 18 amino acids. Per the germline V gene, CDR1 is SGHDT and CDR2 is YYEEEE. V gave up 0 bases and J gave up 4 bases; unmatched junction bases: 8. The CDR3 bases are TGTGCCAGCAGCTTGGGCCCGAGGACTAGCGGGAGAGCAGATACGCAGTATTTT. Amino acids: CASSLGPRTSGRADTQYF.

The gene calls are TRBV7-9 and TRBJ2-5, with D possibly matching TRBD1 (8 bases). The V gene lost 5 bases and the J gene lost 3 bases, with 16 bases spanning the gap. Germline V lookup: CDR1 SEHNR, CDR2 FQNEAQ (reference sequence). The CDR3 has 15 residues. CDR3: CASSPDRGGKETQYF. DNA of the CDR3: TGTGCCAGCAGCCCCGACAGGGGAGGGAAAGAGACCCAGTACTTC.

Here the CDR3 reads CASSLGGGFVFYEQFF. DNA of the CDR3: TGTGCCAGCAGCTTAGGGGGAGGGTTCGTTTTCTATGAGCAGTTCTTC. V is TRBV11-2 and J is TRBJ2-1; 7 nucleotides align to TRBD2. The V gene end was trimmed by 1 base and the J gene end by 8 bases; junction bases not matched to a gene: 11. The CDR3 contains 16 residues. CDR1 and CDR2 from the germline V gene are SGHAT and FQNNGV.

The chain couples TRBV15 to TRBJ2-7; D might be TRBD1 (6 bases). CDR1 and CDR2 (germline): LNHNV, YYDKDF (reference sequence). This CDR3 has 15 amino acids. The CDR3: CATSRDTTGNYEQYV. The CDR3 region has the DNA TGTGCCACCAGCAGGGACACAACAGGGAACTACGAGCAGTACGTG.

The rearrangement uses TRBV11-2 and TRBJ1-1, with 7 bases lining up with TRBD1. Germline V gene lookup returns CDR1 SGHAT and CDR2 FQNNGV. The length of the CDR3 is 13 residues. The ends lost 6 bases at V and 7 bases at J; junction bases unmatched: 8. This chain's CDR3 is CASRVGTVHEAFF. In DNA form, the CDR3 reads TGTGCCAGCAGGGTGGGGACAGTGCATGAAGCTTTCTTT.

The V gene is TRBV2, the J gene TRBJ2-1; 9 nucleotides match TRBD2. V was clipped by 6 bases and J by 4 bases; unmatched bases: 10. Germline V gene sequence: CDR1 SNHLY, CDR2 FYNNEI. This CDR3 comprises 16 residues. The CDR3: CASSHRSSGKYNEQFF. As DNA, the CDR3 is TGTGCCAGCAGCCACCGGTCTAGCGGGAAGTACAATGAGCAGTTCTTC.